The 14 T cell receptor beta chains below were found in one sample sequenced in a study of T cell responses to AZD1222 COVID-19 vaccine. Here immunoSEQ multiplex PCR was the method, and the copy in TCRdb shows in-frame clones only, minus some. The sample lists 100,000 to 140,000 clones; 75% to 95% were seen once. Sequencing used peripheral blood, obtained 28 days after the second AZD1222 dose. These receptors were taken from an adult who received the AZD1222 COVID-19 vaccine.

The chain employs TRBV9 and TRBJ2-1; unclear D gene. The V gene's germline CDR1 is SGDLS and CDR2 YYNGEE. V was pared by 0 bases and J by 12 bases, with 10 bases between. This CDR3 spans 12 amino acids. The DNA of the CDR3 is TGTGCCAGCAGCGTAGTTCCCGATATGCAGTTCTTC. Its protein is CASSVVPDMQFF. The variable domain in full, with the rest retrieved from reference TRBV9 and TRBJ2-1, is DSGVTQTPKHLITATGQRVTLRCSPRSGDLSVYWYQQSLDQGLQFLIQYYNGEERAKGNILERFSAQQFPDLHSELNLSSLELGDSALYFCASSVVPDMQFFGPGTRLTVL.

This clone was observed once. The CDR3: CASSPFTGELFF. Here the CDR3 DNA reads TGTGCCAGCAGCCCGTTCACCGGGGAGCTGTTTTTT. The genes are TRBV7-8 and TRBJ2-2; no clear D gene. Germline V gives CDR1 SGHVS, CDR2 FQNEAQ. The V end was cut by 5 bases, the J end by 4 bases, with 5 bases between. The CDR3 runs 12 residues.

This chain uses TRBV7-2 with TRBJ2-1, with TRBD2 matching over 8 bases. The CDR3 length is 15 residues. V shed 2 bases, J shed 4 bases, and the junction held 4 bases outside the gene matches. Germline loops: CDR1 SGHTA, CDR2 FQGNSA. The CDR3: CASSLSGSPYNEQFF. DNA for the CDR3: TGTGCCAGCAGCTTAAGCGGGAGTCCTTACAATGAGCAGTTCTTC.

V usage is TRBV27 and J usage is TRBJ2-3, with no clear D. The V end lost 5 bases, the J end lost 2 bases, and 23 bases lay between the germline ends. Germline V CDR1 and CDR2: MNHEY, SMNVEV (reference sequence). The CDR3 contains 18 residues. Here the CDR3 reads CASSPRGWPNSPTDTQYF. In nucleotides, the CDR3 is TGTGCCAGCAGTCCCCGAGGTTGGCCAAATTCCCCCACAGATACGCAGTATTTT.

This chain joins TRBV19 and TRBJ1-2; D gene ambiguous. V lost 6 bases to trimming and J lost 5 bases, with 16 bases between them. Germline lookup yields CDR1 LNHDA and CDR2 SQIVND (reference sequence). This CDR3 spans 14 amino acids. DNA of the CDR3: TGTGCCAGTAGATGGCCAGGCGGGTTTTATGGCTACACCTTC. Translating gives CASRWPGGFYGYTF.

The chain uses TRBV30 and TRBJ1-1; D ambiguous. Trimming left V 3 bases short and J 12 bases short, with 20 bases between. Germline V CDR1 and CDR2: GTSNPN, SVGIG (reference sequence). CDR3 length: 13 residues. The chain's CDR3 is CAWREMKKWWPFF. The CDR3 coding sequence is TGTGCCTGGAGGGAAATGAAAAAGTGGTGGCCTTTCTTT.

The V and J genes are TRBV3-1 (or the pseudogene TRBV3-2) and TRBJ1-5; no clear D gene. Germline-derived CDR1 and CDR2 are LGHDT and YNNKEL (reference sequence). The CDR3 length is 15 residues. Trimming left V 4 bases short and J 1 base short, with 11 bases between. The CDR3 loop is CASSPRQGSNQPQHF. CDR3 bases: TGTGCCAGCAGCCCCCGACAAGGAAGCAATCAGCCCCAGCATTTT.

The CDR3 region is CASSLRGPVTGELFF. The DNA for the CDR3 is TGTGCCAGTAGTCTCCGGGGACCAGTGACCGGGGAGCTGTTTTTT. The rearrangement joins TRBV19 to TRBJ2-2, with D perhaps given as TRBD1 or TRBD2 (5 bases each). This CDR3 contains 15 residues. V was cut by 5 bases and J by 5 bases, with 15 bases left in between. Germline CDR1 and CDR2: LNHDA and SQIVND (reference sequence).

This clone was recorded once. As DNA, the CDR3 is TGTGCCAGCAGTTACAGACCAGCCGAATCCTACGAGCAGTACTTC. Its protein is CASSYRPAESYEQYF. This chain uses TRBV6-2 or TRBV6-3 with TRBJ2-7; D is uncertain. V was trimmed by 2 bases and J by 1 base, leaving 12 bases between them. Germline V CDR1 and CDR2: MNHEY, SVGEGT. The CDR3 sequence is 15 residues long.

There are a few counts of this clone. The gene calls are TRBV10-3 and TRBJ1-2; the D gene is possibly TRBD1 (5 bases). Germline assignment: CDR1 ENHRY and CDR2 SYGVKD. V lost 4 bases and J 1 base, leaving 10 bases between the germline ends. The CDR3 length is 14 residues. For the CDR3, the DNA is TGTGCCATCAGTGTGGGAGGGGATAACTATGGCTACACCTTC. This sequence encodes CAISVGGDNYGYTF.

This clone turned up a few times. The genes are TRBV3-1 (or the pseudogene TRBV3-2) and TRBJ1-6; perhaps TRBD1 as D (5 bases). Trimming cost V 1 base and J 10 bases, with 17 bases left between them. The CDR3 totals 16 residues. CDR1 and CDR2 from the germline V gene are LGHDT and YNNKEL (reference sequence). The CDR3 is CASSQGSGTPSSPLHF. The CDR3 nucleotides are TGTGCCAGCAGCCAAGGTTCAGGGACGCCGAGCTCACCCCTCCACTTT.

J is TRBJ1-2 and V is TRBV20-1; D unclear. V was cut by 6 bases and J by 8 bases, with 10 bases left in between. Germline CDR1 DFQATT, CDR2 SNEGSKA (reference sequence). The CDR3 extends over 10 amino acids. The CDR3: CSAHRNGYTF. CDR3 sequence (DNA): TGCAGTGCCCATCGGAACGGCTACACCTTC.

The CDR3 sequence is CASSPGLAGDPWDEQFF. In DNA, the CDR3 is TGTGCCAGCAGCCCTGGACTAGCGGGTGACCCTTGGGATGAGCAGTTCTTC. The rearrangement links TRBV9 to TRBJ2-1; TRBD2 matches at 11 bases. This CDR3 spans 17 amino acids. In germline, CDR1 is SGDLS, CDR2 YYNGEE. The V and J ends lost 4 bases and 8 bases, in that order; junction bases with no gene match: 14.

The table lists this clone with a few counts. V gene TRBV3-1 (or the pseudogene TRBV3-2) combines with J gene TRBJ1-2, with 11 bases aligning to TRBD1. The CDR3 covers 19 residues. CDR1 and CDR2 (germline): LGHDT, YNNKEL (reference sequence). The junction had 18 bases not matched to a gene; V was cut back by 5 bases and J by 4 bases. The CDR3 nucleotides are TGTGCCAGCAGCTCCCTCCTCTACGGACAGGGGGCCCCCGGCTATGGCTACACCTTC. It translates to CASSSLLYGQGAPGYGYTF.